What follows describes a single TCR beta chain. Its antigen is still unknown. The CDR3 consists of 10 residues. V lost 6 bases and J 8 bases, leaving 7 bases between the germline ends. The data belong to a study of T cell responses to AZD1222 COVID-19 vaccine. TCRdb's table, derived via immunoSEQ multiplex PCR, lists solely in-frame clones and lacks some. The sample includes under 100,000 clones, approximately 83% seen only once; the top ten take over 10%. Findings and caveats of the study: Clonal diversity may have been underestimated in mostly white British donors. Recipients of AZD1222 seropositive at baseline numbered only 5 to 7. Nearly half of unique spike-specific TCRs reportedly avoided B.1.351 and B.1.1.7 mutated regions. Vaccine-related CD4 TCRs covered spike, predominating at 160-218 and 743-854.

The receptor comes from an adult who received the AZD1222 COVID-19 vaccine. The source material was peripheral blood, sampled 28 days after the second AZD1222 dose. This chain links TRBV12-3 or TRBV12-4 with TRBJ1-2; no firm D call. The CDR3 spells CASSPSGYTF. As DNA, the CDR3 is TGTGCCAGCAGCCCGTCCGGCTACACCTTC.